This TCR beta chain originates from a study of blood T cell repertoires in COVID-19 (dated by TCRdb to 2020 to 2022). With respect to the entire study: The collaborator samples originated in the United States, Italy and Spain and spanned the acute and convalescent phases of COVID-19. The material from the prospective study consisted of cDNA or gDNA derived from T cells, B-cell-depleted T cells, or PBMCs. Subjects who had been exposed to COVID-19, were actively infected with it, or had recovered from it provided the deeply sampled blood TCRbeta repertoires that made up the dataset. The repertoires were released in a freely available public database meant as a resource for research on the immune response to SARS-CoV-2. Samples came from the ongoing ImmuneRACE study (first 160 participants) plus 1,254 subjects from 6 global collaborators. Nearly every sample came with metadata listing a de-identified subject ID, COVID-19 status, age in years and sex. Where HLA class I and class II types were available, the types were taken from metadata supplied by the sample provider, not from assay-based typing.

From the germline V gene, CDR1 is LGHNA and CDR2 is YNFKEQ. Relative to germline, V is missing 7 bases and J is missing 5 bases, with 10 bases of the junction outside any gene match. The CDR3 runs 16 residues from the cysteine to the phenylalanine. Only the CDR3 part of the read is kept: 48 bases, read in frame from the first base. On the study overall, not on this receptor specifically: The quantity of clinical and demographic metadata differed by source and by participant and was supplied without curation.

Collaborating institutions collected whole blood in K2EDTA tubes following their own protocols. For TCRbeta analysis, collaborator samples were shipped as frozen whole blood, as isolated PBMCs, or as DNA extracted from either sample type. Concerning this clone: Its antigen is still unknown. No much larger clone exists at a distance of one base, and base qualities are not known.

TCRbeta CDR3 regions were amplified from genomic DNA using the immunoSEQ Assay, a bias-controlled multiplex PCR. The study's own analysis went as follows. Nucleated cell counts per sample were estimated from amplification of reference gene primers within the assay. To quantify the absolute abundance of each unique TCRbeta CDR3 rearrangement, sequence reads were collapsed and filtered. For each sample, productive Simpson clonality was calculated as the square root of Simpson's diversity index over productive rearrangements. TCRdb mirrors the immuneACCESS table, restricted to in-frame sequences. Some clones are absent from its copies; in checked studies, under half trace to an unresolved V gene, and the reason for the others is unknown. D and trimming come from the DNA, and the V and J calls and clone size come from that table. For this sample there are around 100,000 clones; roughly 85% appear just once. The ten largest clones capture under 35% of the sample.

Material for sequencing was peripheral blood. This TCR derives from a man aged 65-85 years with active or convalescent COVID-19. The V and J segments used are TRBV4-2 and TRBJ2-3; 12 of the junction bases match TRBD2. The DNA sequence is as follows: TGTGCCAGCACTCAAACCCCGGGACTAGCGGGAGATACGCAGTATTTT. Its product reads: CASTQTPGLAGDTQYF.